Following are 20 T cell receptor beta chains from one sample sequenced in a study of OX40 agonist ivuxolimab in advanced cancers. This table comes from immunoSEQ multiplex PCR, and its TCRdb copy is limited to in-frame clones, with some not included. The sample has tens of thousands of clones; 91% are singletons. The specimen was CD4+ or CD8+ T cells sorted from blood, collected in a trial of the OX40 agonist ivuxolimab. The origin of the receptors is an adult with an advanced solid tumor such as melanoma, head and neck, liver or kidney cancer.

The genes are TRBV4-2 and TRBJ1-5; D remains ambiguous. The CDR3 is 20 residues long. CDR1 is LGHNA and CDR2 is YNFKEQ in the germline V gene. The V end lost 0 bases, the J end lost 0 bases, and 21 bases lay between the germline ends. The CDR3 sequence is CASSQDLVQAASYSNQPQHF. CDR3 DNA: TGTGCCAGCAGCCAAGATTTAGTGCAGGCTGCCTCGTATAGCAATCAGCCCCAGCATTTT.

The V call is TRBV4-1, the J call TRBJ1-3; D remains unclear. Between the trimmed V and J ends, which lost 1 base and 4 bases, there was a span of 8 bases. Looked up from germline, CDR1 is MGHRA and CDR2 is YSYEKL. This CDR3 contains 14 residues. The CDR3 region has the DNA TGCGCCAGCAGCCAAGTAAATGAAGGAAACACCATATATTTT. It specifies CASSQVNEGNTIYF.

The chain carries TRBV7-9 and TRBJ1-1; 8 bases align to TRBD1. Germline values: CDR1 SEHNR, CDR2 FQNEAQ (reference sequence). J was trimmed by 6 bases and V by 1 base; bases with no gene match: 10. This CDR3 contains 16 residues. CDR3 amino acids: CASSLVTGGYGAEAFF. The CDR3 DNA sequence: TGTGCCAGCAGCTTAGTAACAGGGGGATATGGGGCTGAAGCTTTCTTT.

The count of this clone is one. The chain uses TRBV7-8 and TRBJ2-2, with TRBD1 identical over 10 bases. The CDR3 covers 15 residues. Germline CDR1 SGHVS, CDR2 FQNEAQ. The V segment lost 5 bases and the J segment 6 bases; nucleotides outside the gene matches: 6. The chain's CDR3 is CASSPGTGVAGELFF. For the CDR3, the DNA is TGTGCCAGCAGCCCCGGGACAGGGGTTGCCGGGGAGCTGTTTTTT. The full variable domain, rest sourced from reference TRBV7-8 and TRBJ2-2, is GAGVSQSPRYKVAKRGQDVALRCDPISGHVSLFWYQQALGQGPEFLTYFQNEAQLDKSGLPSDRFFAERPEGSVSTLKIQRTQQEDSAVYLCASSPGTGVAGELFFGEGSRLTVL.

The chain links TRBV6-6 to TRBJ1-4; 7 positions match TRBD1. The CDR3 has 15 amino acids. V shed 4 bases, J shed 6 bases, and the junction held 8 bases outside the gene matches. Germline V gene sequence: CDR1 MNHNY, CDR2 SVGAGI (reference sequence). In nucleotides, the CDR3 is TGTGCCAGCAGTTCGGCGACAGGGAGGGATGAAAAACTGTTTTTT. This encodes CASSSATGRDEKLFF.

The rearrangement joins TRBV15 to TRBJ1-2, with D maybe TRBD1 (6 bases). V lost 2 bases, J lost 6 bases, and 16 bases lay in between. The germline V gene has CDR1 LNHNV and CDR2 YYDKDF (reference sequence). The CDR3 runs to 15 residues. CDR3 sequence (DNA): TGTGCCACCAGCAGACCACGGACAGTAACTGATGGCTACACCTTC. Encoded protein: CATSRPRTVTDGYTF. Using reference TRBV15 and TRBJ1-2 for the parts outside the CDR3, the full variable domain is DAMVIQNPRYQVTQFGKPVTLSCSQTLNHNVMYWYQQKSSQAPKLLFHYYDKDFNNEADTPDNFQSRRPNTSFCFLDIRSPGLGDTAMYLCATSRPRTVTDGYTFGSGTRLTVV.

As DNA, the CDR3 is TGCGCCAGCAGTCAATCCGGGGAGGTAGATACGGAGACCCAGTACTTC. Translation: CASSQSGEVDTETQYF. The gene calls are TRBV23-1 and TRBJ2-5, with D possibly matching TRBD2 (6 bases). TRBV23-1 is annotated as an ORF whose role is uncertain. V was trimmed by 0 bases and J by 5 bases, leaving 16 bases between them. The CDR3 consists of 16 residues.

V gene TRBV7-8 combines with J gene TRBJ2-7, with D perhaps TRBD2 (5 bases). This CDR3 region has 14 residues. V was clipped by 1 base and J by 3 bases, with 10 bases between them. Germline assignment: CDR1 SGHVS and CDR2 FQNEAQ. CDR3 coding DNA: TGTGCCAGCAGCTTAGGTCCGGGGATCTACGAGCAGTACTTC. This gives the protein CASSLGPGIYEQYF.

This clone was observed once. This chain connects TRBV6-5 to TRBJ2-7; a possible D gene is TRBD1 (6 bases). CDR1 and CDR2 from the germline V gene are MNHEY and SVGAGI. The CDR3 has 13 residues. Trimming left V 3 bases short and J 1 base short, with 7 bases between. The CDR3 nucleotides read TGTGCCAGCAGTTATACAGGGTCCTACGAGCAGTACTTC. Protein: CASSYTGSYEQYF.

This CDR3 is CASSQVWASEFYEQYF. In DNA, the CDR3 is TGCGCCAGCAGCCAAGTGTGGGCTAGCGAGTTCTACGAGCAGTACTTC. The genes are TRBV4-1 and TRBJ2-7, with D perhaps TRBD2 (6 bases). Germline loops: CDR1 MGHRA, CDR2 YSYEKL. This CDR3 spans 16 amino acids. V was cut by 1 base and J by 3 bases, with 16 bases left in between.

The V gene is TRBV11-2, the J gene TRBJ2-1; 9 bases fit TRBD2. The CDR3 loop spans 18 amino acids. Germline CDR1 and CDR2: SGHAT and FQNNGV. The V and J ends lost 5 bases and 8 bases, in that order; junction bases with no gene match: 19. The CDR3: CASSGVVAGVTSLDEQFF. DNA for the CDR3: TGTGCCAGCAGCGGGGTGGTAGCGGGAGTCACGTCACTGGATGAGCAGTTCTTC.

This chain links TRBV7-9 with TRBJ2-7, with D perhaps matching TRBD1 or TRBD2 (5 bases each). The V end was cut by 7 bases, the J end by 5 bases, with 18 bases between. Germline CDR1 is SEHNR and CDR2 is FQNEAQ (reference sequence). CDR3 length: 14 residues. The CDR3 bases are TGTGCCAGCAACTCACCCACGGGGCGGGACGAGCAGTACTTC. It encodes CASNSPTGRDEQYF.

The V call is TRBV21-1, the J call TRBJ2-7; whether TRBD1, the table's D call, matches the DNA was not checked. TRBV21-1 is noted as a pseudogene. This CDR3 has 15 residues. CDR3 in DNA: TGTGCCAGCAGCAAAAGGGGGTTTTGTGCCTACGAGCAGTACGTC. It is translated as CASSKRGFCAYEQYV.

This chain links TRBV7-3 with TRBJ2-1; 7 bases line up with TRBD2. V shed 5 bases, J shed 2 bases, and the junction held 3 bases outside the gene matches. Germline V gene lookup returns CDR1 SGHTA and CDR2 FQGTGA. This CDR3 has 14 residues. The CDR3 is CASSPSGTYNEQFF. Here the CDR3 DNA reads TGTGCCAGCAGCCCTAGCGGTACCTACAATGAGCAGTTCTTC.

In the case of this clone: The junction departs from germline at one end; a sequencing error may be responsible. The chain uses TRBV2 and TRBJ2-3; D is unclear. The CDR3 has 13 amino acids. Germline CDR1 and CDR2: SNHLY and FYNNEI. The CDR3 is CASSEEVADTQYF. CDR3 bases: TGTGCCAGCAGCGAAGAAGTTGCAGATACGCAGTATTTT.

The table lists this clone with a count of one. The genes are TRBV15 and TRBJ2-3, with TRBD2 matching 8 bases. The V and J ends lost 3 bases and 0 bases, in that order; junction bases with no gene match: 8. The CDR3 extends over 17 amino acids. Germline assignment: CDR1 LNHNV and CDR2 YYDKDF (reference sequence). The CDR3 nucleotides read TGTGCCACCAGCAGGGGGGATGGGACTAGGAGCACAGATACGCAGTATTTT. It codes for CATSRGDGTRSTDTQYF.

The rearrangement joins TRBV29-1 to TRBJ2-3; 9 bases line up with TRBD2. V was pared by 5 bases and J by 0 bases, with 6 bases of the junction left unmatched. The CDR3 runs to 15 residues. CDR1 is SQVTM and CDR2 is ANQGSEA in the germline V gene. The CDR3 coding sequence is TGCAGCGTTACCACTAGCGGGTATAGCACAGATACGCAGTATTTT. It translates to CSVTTSGYSTDTQYF.

The gene calls are TRBV4-3 and TRBJ1-1; 8 positions match TRBD1. Germline V gene sequence: CDR1 LGHNA, CDR2 YSLEER. The CDR3 has 13 residues. With V trimmed by 3 bases and J by 4 bases, 1 base remained unmatched. The CDR3 loop is CASSQTGVTEAFF. The CDR3 coding sequence is TGCGCCAGCAGCCAGACAGGGGTCACTGAAGCTTTCTTT.

The genes are TRBV18 and TRBJ2-1; tentative D call: TRBD1 (8 bases). Germline V gene data show CDR1 as KGHSH and CDR2 as LQKENI. V was clipped by 2 bases and J by 4 bases, with 12 bases between them. The CDR3 is 15 residues long. The chain's CDR3 is CASSPDRGGYNEQFF. The CDR3 DNA reads TGTGCCAGCTCACCAGACAGGGGAGGGTACAATGAGCAGTTCTTC.

J is TRBJ2-7 and V is TRBV9; TRBD2 matches 8 bases. The CDR3 contains 15 residues. Looked up from germline, CDR1 is SGDLS and CDR2 is YYNGEE. V was clipped by 0 bases and J by 3 bases; unmatched bases: 5. The CDR3 is CASSVEASGLYEQYF. CDR3 DNA sequence: TGTGCCAGCAGCGTAGAGGCTAGCGGGCTCTACGAGCAGTACTTC.